A selection of T cell receptor beta chains follows, all from one sample in a study of blood T cell repertoires in COVID-19. TCRdb keeps only in-frame clones here, not all; method: immunoSEQ multiplex PCR. There are 70,000 or so clones in the sample; 80% occur only once, and around 13% lies in the top ten. The sequenced material came from peripheral blood. These receptors originate from a man aged 50 or older with COVID-19, enrolled during active disease. Both conserved end residues are part of each CDR3. Fields, in order: CDR3 protein, CDR3 DNA, D gene, V gene, clone size, J gene. A D gene is named only where the DNA matches it firmly. Not all rows give a size; the values are once, few, many and, for expanded clones, a class.

cdr3_aa: CASNPEGGLQSTDTQYF; cdr3_nt: TGTGCCAGCAATCCCGAAGGAGGTCTTCAGAGCACAGATACGCAGTATTTT; d_call: -; v_call: TRBV25-1; clone_size: -; j_call: TRBJ2-3
cdr3_aa: CASSLRVMGSSFPNTGELFF; cdr3_nt: TGTGCCAGCAGCTTGCGGGTGATGGGTAGCTCATTTCCGAACACCGGGGAGCTGTTTTTT; d_call: -; v_call: TRBV7-6; clone_size: -; j_call: TRBJ2-2
cdr3_aa: CASSYMRNTGELFF; cdr3_nt: TGTGCCAGCAGTTACATGAGGAACACCGGGGAGCTGTTTTTT; d_call: -; v_call: TRBV6-6; clone_size: -; j_call: TRBJ2-2
cdr3_aa: CASSLGQGEGYEQYF; cdr3_nt: TGTGCCAGCAGCCTAGGACAGGGGGAGGGCTACGAGCAGTACTTC; d_call: TRBD1; v_call: TRBV27; clone_size: once; j_call: TRBJ2-7
cdr3_aa: CASSLPGTGELFF; cdr3_nt: TGTGCCAGCAGTTTACCAGGTACCGGGGAGCTGTTTTTT; d_call: -; v_call: TRBV27; clone_size: -; j_call: TRBJ2-2
cdr3_aa: CAWRDRLGLAGSYEQYF; cdr3_nt: TGTGCCTGGAGAGACCGACTAGGACTAGCGGGTTCCTACGAGCAGTACTTC; d_call: TRBD2; v_call: TRBV30; clone_size: -; j_call: TRBJ2-7
cdr3_aa: CASRPISWAKNIQYF; cdr3_nt: TGTGCCAGCAGGCCTATTAGTTGGGCCAAAAACATTCAGTACTTC; d_call: -; v_call: TRBV28; clone_size: once; j_call: TRBJ2-4
cdr3_aa: CASSRAARTGTQPQHF; cdr3_nt: TGCGCCAGCAGCCGCGCGGCCAGGACAGGGACGCAGCCCCAGCATTTT; d_call: TRBD1; v_call: TRBV4-1; clone_size: once; j_call: TRBJ1-5
cdr3_aa: CASSEGGQRVFF; cdr3_nt: TGTGCCAGCAGTGAAGGGGGACAGAGGGTTTTCTTT; d_call: TRBD1; v_call: TRBV6-1; clone_size: -; j_call: TRBJ1-1
cdr3_aa: CATLTGETQYF; cdr3_nt: TGTGCCACCCTGACCGGGGAGACCCAGTACTTC; d_call: -; v_call: TRBV6-4; clone_size: -; j_call: TRBJ2-5
cdr3_aa: CASSPQQGSQFF; cdr3_nt: TGTGCCAGCAGCCCTCAACAGGGATCGCAGTTCTTC; d_call: -; v_call: TRBV9; clone_size: -; j_call: TRBJ2-1
cdr3_aa: CASSVAGGRIGELFF; cdr3_nt: TGTGCCAGCAGCGTAGCAGGGGGTAGAATCGGGGAGCTGTTTTTT; d_call: TRBD1; v_call: TRBV9; clone_size: -; j_call: TRBJ2-2
cdr3_aa: CASSEQVGTEAFF; cdr3_nt: TGTGCCAGCAGTGAACAGGTAGGCACTGAAGCTTTCTTT; d_call: -; v_call: TRBV6-1; clone_size: -; j_call: TRBJ1-1
cdr3_aa: CASSRGQDGGGYTF; cdr3_nt: TGTGCCAGCAGCCGAGGACAGGATGGGGGTGGCTACACCTTC; d_call: TRBD1; v_call: TRBV6-5; clone_size: -; j_call: TRBJ1-2
cdr3_aa: CASSPRNYGYTF; cdr3_nt: TGTGCCAGCAGTCCCCGGAACTATGGCTACACCTTC; d_call: -; v_call: TRBV28; clone_size: -; j_call: TRBJ1-2
cdr3_aa: CASSLTSASTDTQYF; cdr3_nt: TGTGCCAGTAGCCTGACTAGCGCTAGCACAGATACGCAGTATTTT; d_call: TRBD2; v_call: TRBV19; clone_size: -; j_call: TRBJ2-3
cdr3_aa: CAWSPYTGTALHNEQFF; cdr3_nt: TGTGCCTGGAGTCCTTACACCGGGACAGCATTACACAATGAGCAGTTCTTC; d_call: TRBD1; v_call: TRBV30; clone_size: -; j_call: TRBJ2-1
cdr3_aa: CASSLTGDEKLFF; cdr3_nt: TGTGCCAGCAGCTTGACAGGGGACGAAAAACTGTTTTTT; d_call: TRBD1; v_call: TRBV5-4; clone_size: -; j_call: TRBJ1-4
cdr3_aa: CASSSQGGEQFF; cdr3_nt: TGTGCCAGCAGTTCACAGGGTGGTGAGCAGTTCTTC; d_call: -; v_call: TRBV7-2; clone_size: -; j_call: TRBJ2-1
cdr3_aa: CASSLRDRGEADTQYF; cdr3_nt: TGCGCCAGCAGCCTCCGGGACAGGGGCGAGGCAGATACGCAGTATTTT; d_call: TRBD1; v_call: TRBV4-1; clone_size: few; j_call: TRBJ2-3
cdr3_aa: CASSPTSGSFYEQYF; cdr3_nt: TGTGCCAGCAGCCCGACTAGCGGGAGTTTCTACGAGCAGTACTTC; d_call: TRBD2; v_call: TRBV6-6; clone_size: -; j_call: TRBJ2-7
cdr3_aa: CAISEDRSNQPQHF; cdr3_nt: TGTGCCATCAGTGAAGACAGGAGCAATCAGCCCCAGCATTTT; d_call: -; v_call: TRBV10-3; clone_size: -; j_call: TRBJ1-5
cdr3_aa: CATSSRVQGGEQFF; cdr3_nt: TGTGCCACCAGCTCTCGGGTTCAGGGCGGTGAGCAGTTCTTC; d_call: -; v_call: TRBV15; clone_size: -; j_call: TRBJ2-1
cdr3_aa: CASSTDRGTNEKLFF; cdr3_nt: TGTGCCAGTAGTACAGACAGGGGGACTAATGAAAAACTGTTTTTT; d_call: TRBD1; v_call: TRBV19; clone_size: -; j_call: TRBJ1-4
cdr3_aa: CASSQVTGVYGYTF; cdr3_nt: TGCGCCAGCAGCCAAGTGACAGGGGTCTATGGCTACACCTTC; d_call: TRBD1; v_call: TRBV4-1; clone_size: -; j_call: TRBJ1-2
cdr3_aa: CASSRLRGSQAFF; cdr3_nt: TGTGCCAGCAGTCGCCTCAGGGGGTCCCAAGCTTTCTTT; d_call: TRBD1; v_call: TRBV28; clone_size: -; j_call: TRBJ1-1
cdr3_aa: CASSHLPGVRYEQYF; cdr3_nt: TGTGCCAGCAGCCACCTTCCAGGGGTCCGGTACGAGCAGTACTTC; d_call: -; v_call: TRBV4-2; clone_size: few; j_call: TRBJ2-7
cdr3_aa: CASSPGQGASDTQYF; cdr3_nt: TGTGCCAGTAGCCCGGGGCAGGGGGCTTCAGATACGCAGTATTTT; d_call: TRBD1; v_call: TRBV19; clone_size: -; j_call: TRBJ2-3
cdr3_aa: CASSYSGSNTGELFF; cdr3_nt: TGTGCCAGCAGTTACAGCGGGAGCAACACCGGGGAGCTGTTTTTT; d_call: TRBD2; v_call: TRBV27; clone_size: medium-sized; j_call: TRBJ2-2
cdr3_aa: CAWYSAGGYTF; cdr3_nt: TGTGCCTGGTACTCCGCAGGTGGCTACACCTTC; d_call: -; v_call: TRBV30; clone_size: once; j_call: TRBJ1-2
cdr3_aa: CATSRDGLDNNEQFF; cdr3_nt: TGTGCCACCAGCAGAGACGGACTAGACAACAATGAGCAGTTCTTC; d_call: TRBD2; v_call: TRBV15; clone_size: -; j_call: TRBJ2-1
cdr3_aa: CASSEDRAGGYTF; cdr3_nt: TGTGCCAGCAGCGAGGACAGGGCGGGTGGCTACACCTTC; d_call: TRBD1; v_call: TRBV7-3; clone_size: -; j_call: TRBJ1-2